Listed here are 10 T cell receptor beta chains from one sample, sequenced in a study of T-cell memory formation after mild COVID-19. TCRdb independently ran MiXCR on the 5' RACE reads; one entry per CDR3 protein. The profile shows 250,000 to 300,000 distinct CDR3 sequences, roughly 8.2% of them singletons. Source material: PBMCs or a T cell subset sorted from them (not recorded which). Every receptor here comes from a man aged 18 to 30 who had mild COVID-19 (a few samples of this study predate the infection). Cell type and time point are not known.

This chain connects TRBV20-1 to TRBJ1-5; no clear D gene. The CDR3 is 14 amino acids. Germline CDR1 DFQATT, CDR2 SNEGSKA (reference sequence). Trimming left V 3 bases short and J 0 bases short, with 9 bases between. This CDR3 is CSASSGVSNQPQHF. In DNA form, the CDR3 reads TGCAGTGCTAGTTCTGGTGTTAGCAATCAGCCCCAGCATTTT.

This clonotype was counted between two and nine times. The chain combines TRBV7-8 with TRBJ2-7; the match to TRBD1 covers 8 bases. The CDR3 contains 14 residues. V lost 5 bases, J lost 12 bases, and 15 bases stayed unmatched. Germline V gene sequence: CDR1 SGHVS, CDR2 FQNEAQ. CDR3 sequence reads: CASSTGTGPIIVYF. In nucleotides, the CDR3 is TGTGCCAGCAGCACGGGGACAGGCCCCATTATAGTGTACTTC.

This clonotype turned up a few times. The rearrangement joins TRBV2 to TRBJ1-3; D not resolved. The ends were cut back, 7 bases at V and 0 bases at J, with 13 bases in the middle. Germline V gene lookup returns CDR1 SNHLY and CDR2 FYNNEI. CDR3 size: 15 residues. The CDR3 here is CASTEGPSSGNTIYF. Here the CDR3 DNA reads TGTGCCAGCACCGAGGGCCCAAGCTCTGGAAACACCATATATTTT.

Ten or more counts support this clonotype. This sequence joins TRBV7-2 and TRBJ2-5; D gene unclear. The CDR3 runs 13 residues. V was trimmed by 4 bases and J by 5 bases, leaving 11 bases between them. Germline CDR1 SGHTA, CDR2 FQGNSA. The CDR3 protein is CASSWVGGETQYF. The CDR3 DNA sequence: TGTGCCAGCAGCTGGGTGGGTGGGGAGACCCAGTACTTC.

The chain's CDR3 is CASSPPALAGIYEQYF. The CDR3 region has the DNA TGTGCCAGCTCACCACCGGCGCTAGCGGGGATTTACGAGCAGTACTTC. The J gene is TRBJ2-7, the V gene TRBV18, with 9 bases lining up with TRBD2. There are 16 residues in the CDR3. Per the germline V gene, CDR1 is KGHSH and CDR2 is LQKENI. Germline trimming cut 0 bases from V and 4 bases from J; bases unmatched to any gene: 7.

This rearrangement joins TRBV6-1 to TRBJ2-3; D remains ambiguous. Germline loops: CDR1 MNHNS, CDR2 SASEGT. CDR3 length equals 16 residues. V was pared by 1 base and J by 2 bases, with 13 bases between. CDR3 bases: TGTGCCAGCAGTGAAGTGGGGTACGGAGACACAGATACGCAGTATTTT. Protein product: CASSEVGYGDTDTQYF.

This chain connects TRBV5-1 to TRBJ2-3, with 12 nucleotides matching TRBD2. The CDR3 is 15 amino acids. Trimming took 7 bases from V and 3 from J; bases not matched to a gene: 6. Germline CDR1 reads SGHRS; CDR2 reads YFSETQ. CDR3 in amino acids: CASGLAGIVTDTQYF. The CDR3 nucleotides are TGCGCCAGCGGACTAGCGGGGATTGTAACAGATACGCAGTATTTT. The full variable domain, with the rest looked up from reference TRBV5-1 and TRBJ2-3, is KAGVTQTPRYLIKTRGQQVTLSCSPISGHRSVSWYQQTPGQGLQFLFEYFSETQRNKGNFPGRFSGRQFSNSRSEMNVSTLELGDSALYLCASGLAGIVTDTQYFGPGTRLTVL.

This clonotype was observed many times. The chain uses TRBV5-1 and TRBJ2-1, with TRBD1 identical over 9 bases. This CDR3 is 14 amino acids long. The V gene end was trimmed by 4 bases and the J gene end by 6 bases; junction bases not matched to a gene: 5. CDR1 is SGHRS, CDR2 YFSETQ, per germline. DNA for the CDR3: TGCGCCAGCAGCCGGGACAGGGCCCTCAATGAGCAGTTCTTC. It codes for CASSRDRALNEQFF.

The rearrangement links TRBV4-1 to TRBJ1-6; TRBD1 might be the D (6 bases). This CDR3 comprises 14 residues. The V end was cut by 7 bases, the J end by 6 bases, with 13 bases between. Germline V gene lookup returns CDR1 MGHRA and CDR2 YSYEKL. The DNA of the CDR3 is TGCGCCAGCACCCCGGCAGGGGCTAATTCACCCCTCCACTTT. This translates into CASTPAGANSPLHF.

This clonotype has a count of ten or more. The V call is TRBV18, the J call TRBJ2-5, with D maybe TRBD1 (6 bases). The length of the CDR3 is 12 residues. Germline values: CDR1 KGHSH, CDR2 LQKENI. V was clipped by 6 bases and J by 5 bases, with 10 bases between them. CDR3: CASSRGWETQYF. Written as DNA, the CDR3 is TGTGCCAGCTCCAGGGGCTGGGAGACCCAGTACTTC.